These T cell receptor beta chains were read from a single sample in a study of identical twins. TCRdb ran MiXCR on the 5' RACE reads and lists one entry per CDR3 protein. The sample gives nearly 900,000 distinct CDR3 sequences, roughly an eighth of which show up once; roughly 1.5% is in the top ten. This sample also appeared in a second study, on yellow fever vaccine responses in identical twins.

Sequences were obtained from PBMCs. Every receptor here comes from a woman in her late teens or twenties in good health. Each CDR3 is given with its conserved first and last residue. The D gene is left open where the match is weak. For some rows the clone size is stated as once, few or many, or as a class when expanded; others skip it.

V gene	J gene	D gene	clone size	CDR3 DNA	CDR3 protein
TRBV2	TRBJ2-7	TRBD1	few	TGTGCCAGCAGGCGGGACAGGCGATTTTCCTACGAGCAGTACTTC	CASRRDRRFSYEQYF
TRBV12-3/TRBV12-4	TRBJ2-1	.	.	TGTGCCAGCCGGAGGAGGGAATTATACAATGAGCAGTTCTTC	CASRRRELYNEQFF
TRBV7-8	TRBJ2-1	.	few	TGTGCCAGCAGCTTAGTCTTCCCCGGTGAGCAGTTCTTC	CASSLVFPGEQFF
TRBV2	TRBJ2-3	TRBD2	few	TGTGCCAGCAGTGAAAAAATAGCGGGGGGCTATAGCACAGATACGCAGTATTTT	CASSEKIAGGYSTDTQYF
TRBV11-2	TRBJ1-2	.	.	TGTGCCAGCAGCTTGTCTACAGTCTATGGCTACACCTTC	CASSLSTVYGYTF
TRBV27	TRBJ2-5	TRBD1	.	TGTGCCACACAGACAGGGTTGTACCAAGAGACCCAGTACTTC	CATQTGLYQETQYF
TRBV7-9	TRBJ2-7	TRBD1	few	TGTGCCAGCAGCTCCATCCCGGGACAGGTACACTACGAGCAGTACTTC	CASSSIPGQVHYEQYF
TRBV4-1	TRBJ2-7	.	.	TGCGCCAGCAGCCAAGGTCCGCGGGGGCTAACCTACGAGCAGTACTTC	CASSQGPRGLTYEQYF
TRBV6-5	TRBJ1-3	.	few	TGTGCCAGCAGTTACTCGGCCTCCACCTCTGGAAACACCATATATTTT	CASSYSASTSGNTIYF
TRBV2	TRBJ2-2	.	few	TGTGCCAGCAGTGAACGGCGTTGGGGTAGCACCGGGGAGCTGTTTTTT	CASSERRWGSTGELFF
TRBV7-8	TRBJ2-1	TRBD1	.	TGTGCCAGCAGCCCCACGGGGACAGGCCGCCAAGAGCAGTTCTTC	CASSPTGTGRQEQFF
TRBV28	TRBJ1-1	.	many	TGTGCCAGCAGTTTAGCAGGACCCATGAACACTGAAGCTTTCTTT	CASSLAGPMNTEAFF
TRBV7-8	TRBJ2-7	.	few	TGTTCCAGCAGCCCTAATAACGAGCAGTACTTC	CSSSPNNEQYF